The next 7 T cell receptor beta chains were all read from a single sample in a study of response to subunit inactivated influenza vaccine. One entry per CDR3 protein, called by TCRdb with MiXCR from the RT-PCR reads. The sample consists of about 310,000 distinct CDR3 sequences, about a fifth of them appearing once. The input for sequencing was PBMCs from blood, taken less than 22 months after vaccination. These receptors originate from a man between 50 and 75 years old who received an inactivated influenza vaccine.

This rearrangement joins TRBV20-1 to TRBJ1-2; D remains unclear. Trimming left V 1 base short and J 8 bases short, with 14 bases between. CDR1 and CDR2 from the germline V gene are DFQATT and SNEGSKA (reference sequence). This CDR3 is 13 amino acids long. The CDR3 DNA reads as TGCAGTGCTAGAGGGGTCATCGGTAGGGGCTACACCTTC. Encoded protein: CSARGVIGRGYTF.

This clonotype appeared a few times. V and J are TRBV15 and TRBJ2-3; D is uncertain. Trimming cost V 3 bases and J 4 bases, with 5 bases left between them. The CDR3 has 12 residues. Germline CDR1 reads LNHNV; CDR2 reads YYDKDF (reference sequence). The CDR3 coding sequence is TGTGCCACCAGCAGTGGGTCAGATACGCAGTATTTT. This gives the protein CATSSGSDTQYF.

V gene TRBV3-1 combines with J gene TRBJ1-5; TRBD1 is a possible D gene (6 bases). The CDR3 runs to 22 residues. CDR1 is LGHDT, CDR2 YNNKEL, per germline (reference sequence). V dropped 3 bases and J dropped 0 bases, with 30 bases sitting between them. CDR3 coding DNA: TGTGCCAGCAGCCAGCTGTTTGACAGGTCCCCTCCCCTCATCTTTAGCAATCAGCCCCAGCATTTT. Encoded protein: CASSQLFDRSPPLIFSNQPQHF.

This clonotype was picked up many times. V and J are TRBV12-3 or TRBV12-4 and TRBJ1-5, with TRBD1 as a possible D gene (5 bases). The CDR3 is 13 residues long. Trimming shortened V by 3 bases and J by 4 bases, and 7 bases separated the two germline ends. The CDR3 DNA reads TGTGCCAGCAGTTTCTCAGGGAATCAGCCCCAGCATTTT. Residues: CASSFSGNQPQHF.

V and J are TRBV3-1 and TRBJ2-3; 8 bases match TRBD1. V dropped 1 base and J dropped 2; count of bases not matched to a gene: 8. The CDR3 spans 17 residues. Germline V gene sequence: CDR1 LGHDT, CDR2 YNNKEL (reference sequence). The CDR3 sequence is CASSQVVRTGITDTQYF. The CDR3 nucleotides are TGTGCCAGCAGCCAAGTTGTTAGGACAGGGATCACAGATACGCAGTATTTT.

The V gene is TRBV6-8, the J gene TRBJ1-4; D is unresolved. The CDR3 has 17 amino acids. Germline V gene lookup returns CDR1 MNHGY and CDR2 SAAAGT. The V end was cut by 11 bases, the J end by 6 bases, with 28 bases between. The CDR3 nucleotides read TGTGCCGCCCTAAGAAGGCCGCCGGCTGGGCAAGATGAAAAACTGTTTTTT. The encoded protein is CAALRRPPAGQDEKLFF.

A few counts support this clonotype. The chain joins TRBV7-2 to TRBJ1-1, with D perhaps TRBD1 (5 bases). Per the germline V gene, CDR1 is SGHTA and CDR2 is FQGNSA. Trimming stripped 4 bases from V and 7 bases from J, with 16 bases between. There are 14 residues in the CDR3. The CDR3, as DNA: TGTGCCAGCAGCTCGTCAAATGGGGGTTTTGAAGCTTTCTTT. Amino acids: CASSSSNGGFEAFF. The full variable domain, with the rest looked up from reference TRBV7-2 and TRBJ1-1, is GAGVSQSPSNKVTEKGKDVELRCDPISGHTALYWYRQSLGQGLEFLIYFQGNSAPDKSGLPSDRFSAERTGGSVSTLTIQRTQQEDSAVYLCASSSSNGGFEAFFGQGTRLTVV.